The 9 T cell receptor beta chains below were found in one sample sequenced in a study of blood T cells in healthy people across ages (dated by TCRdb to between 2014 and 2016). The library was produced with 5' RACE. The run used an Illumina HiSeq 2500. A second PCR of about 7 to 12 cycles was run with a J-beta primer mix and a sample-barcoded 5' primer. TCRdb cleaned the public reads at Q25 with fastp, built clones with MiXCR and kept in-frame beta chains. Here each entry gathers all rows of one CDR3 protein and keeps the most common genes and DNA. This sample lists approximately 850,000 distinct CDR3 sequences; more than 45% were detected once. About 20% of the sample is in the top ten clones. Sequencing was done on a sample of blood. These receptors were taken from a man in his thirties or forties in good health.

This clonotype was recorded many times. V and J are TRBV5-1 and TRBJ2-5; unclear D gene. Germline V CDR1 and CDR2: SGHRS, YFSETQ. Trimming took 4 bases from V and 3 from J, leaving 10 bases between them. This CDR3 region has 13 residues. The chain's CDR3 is CASSPGPEETQYF. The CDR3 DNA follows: TGCGCCAGCAGCCCCGGACCGGAAGAGACCCAGTACTTC.

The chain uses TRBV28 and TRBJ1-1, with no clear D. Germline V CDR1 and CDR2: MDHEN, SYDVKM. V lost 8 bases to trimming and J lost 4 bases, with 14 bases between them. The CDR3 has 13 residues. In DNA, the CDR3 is TGTGCCAGCTCCGGTCCATTCGCCACTGAAGCTTTCTTT. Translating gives CASSGPFATEAFF.

The CDR3 spells CASSLYLQETQYF. The CDR3 region has the DNA TGTGCCAGCAGCTTATACCTACAAGAGACCCAGTACTTC. The chain couples TRBV7-2 to TRBJ2-5; D is ambiguous. The length of the CDR3 is 13 residues. Germline loops: CDR1 SGHTA, CDR2 FQGNSA. Trimming removed 2 bases from V and 2 bases from J, with 6 bases in between. The full variable domain, with the rest looked up from reference TRBV7-2 and TRBJ2-5, is GAGVSQSPSNKVTEKGKDVELRCDPISGHTALYWYRQSLGQGLEFLIYFQGNSAPDKSGLPSDRFSAERTGGSVSTLTIQRTQQEDSAVYLCASSLYLQETQYFGPGTRLLVL.

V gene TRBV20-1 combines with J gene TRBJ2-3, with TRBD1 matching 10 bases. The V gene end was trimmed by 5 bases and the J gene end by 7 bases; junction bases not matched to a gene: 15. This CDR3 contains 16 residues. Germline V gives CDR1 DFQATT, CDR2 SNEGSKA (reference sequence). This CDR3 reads CSASITPGQGTNTQYF. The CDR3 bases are TGCAGTGCTTCGATCACACCGGGACAGGGGACAAATACGCAGTATTTT.

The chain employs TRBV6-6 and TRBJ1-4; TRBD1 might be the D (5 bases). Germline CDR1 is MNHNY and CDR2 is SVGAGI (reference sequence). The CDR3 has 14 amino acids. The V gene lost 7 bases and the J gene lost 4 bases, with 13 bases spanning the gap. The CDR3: CASNLGAVNEKLFF. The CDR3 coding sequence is TGTGCCAGCAACCTCGGGGCTGTTAATGAAAAACTGTTTTTT.

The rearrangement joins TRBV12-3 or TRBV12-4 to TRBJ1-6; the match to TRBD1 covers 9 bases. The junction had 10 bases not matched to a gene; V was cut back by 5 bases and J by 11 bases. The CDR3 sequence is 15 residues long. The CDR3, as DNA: TGTGCCAGCAGTCACCGGACAGGGGCTCTAACACCCCTCCACTTT. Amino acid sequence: CASSHRTGALTPLHF.

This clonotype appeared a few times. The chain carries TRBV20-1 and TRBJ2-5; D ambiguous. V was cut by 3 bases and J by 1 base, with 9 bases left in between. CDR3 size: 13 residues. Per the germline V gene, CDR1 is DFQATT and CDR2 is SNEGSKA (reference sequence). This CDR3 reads CSARADIQETQYF. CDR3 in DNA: TGCAGTGCTAGGGCCGACATCCAAGAGACCCAGTACTTC.

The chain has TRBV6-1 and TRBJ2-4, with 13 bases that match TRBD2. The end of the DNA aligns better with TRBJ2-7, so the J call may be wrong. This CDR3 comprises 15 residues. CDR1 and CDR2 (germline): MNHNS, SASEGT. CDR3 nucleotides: TGTGCCAGCGTGACAGGACTAGCGGGAGACTACGAGCAGTACTTC. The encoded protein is CASVTGLAGDYEQYF.

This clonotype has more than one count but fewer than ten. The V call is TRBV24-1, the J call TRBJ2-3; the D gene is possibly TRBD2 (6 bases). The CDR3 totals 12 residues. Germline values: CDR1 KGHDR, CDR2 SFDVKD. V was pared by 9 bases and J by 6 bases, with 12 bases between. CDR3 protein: CATGGNDDTQYF. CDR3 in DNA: TGTGCCACCGGGGGGAACGACGATACGCAGTATTTT.